This TCR beta chain appears in the sequencing data of a study of cytomegalovirus exposure and HLA in healthy donors. The CDR3 spans 15 residues. Looked up from germline, CDR1 is MNHEY and CDR2 is SVGAGI. The germline V and J ends were trimmed by 2 bases and 4 bases, with 9 bases remaining between them. Points from the study as a whole: In a later analysis, compared with equally common non-associated chains, HLA-associated beta chains were more expanded. Overall, roughly 150 TCR beta chains were annotated as cytomegalovirus-associated. A later analysis linked a missense variant in DCLRE1C to the trimming of TCR beta V and J genes. Presence/absence analyses rested on an assumption that sequencing depth was roughly uniform across donors.

Only one count was recorded for this clone. The antigen is not known. This PCR relied on a set of 60 Vbeta primers and 13 Jbeta primers. The method was immunoSEQ multiplex PCR; TCRdb's version includes in-frame clones alone and lacks a portion of them. This table has 250,000 or so clones, around 81% appearing once. The chain links TRBV6-5 to TRBJ2-6, with D unresolved. Sequencing input: PBMCs. The TCR was taken from a woman aged 55-70 years in good health and CMV-seropositive. This CDR3 is CASSYTGGGANVLTF. The CDR3 DNA reads as TGTGCCAGCAGTTACACGGGTGGCGGGGCCAACGTCCTGACTTTC.